One and the same sample provided the 5 T cell receptor beta chains below, sequenced in a study of blood T cell repertoires in COVID-19. Profiled with immunoSEQ multiplex PCR; TCRdb holds only in-frame clones, not every one. The sample gives 140,000 or so clones, roughly 80% of which show up once; around 10% is in the top ten. Sequencing was carried out using PBMCs or T cells enriched from blood (not recorded which). The source of these receptors is a man aged 50 or older who had recovered from COVID-19.

The CDR3 sequence is CASRTQGSSYEQYF. As DNA, the CDR3 is TGTGCCAGCAGGACCCAGGGTAGCTCCTACGAGCAGTACTTC. The rearrangement uses TRBV27 and TRBJ2-7; a weak D match, TRBD1 (5 bases). Trimming removed 6 bases from V and 0 bases from J, with 12 bases in between. The CDR3 is made up of 14 amino acids. From germline, CDR1 is MNHEY and CDR2 SMNVEV (reference sequence).

This clone appeared once. This chain joins TRBV12-3 or TRBV12-4 and TRBJ1-5, with D possibly being TRBD1 (6 bases). V lost 4 bases and J 5 bases, leaving 9 bases between the germline ends. The CDR3 has 13 residues. The CDR3 is CASSSRQDQPQHF. In DNA form, the CDR3 reads TGTGCCAGCAGTTCTAGACAGGATCAGCCCCAGCATTTT.

This sequence joins TRBV4-3 and TRBJ1-2; D not resolved. This CDR3 has 15 residues. The V gene lost 0 bases and the J gene lost 8 bases, with 16 bases spanning the gap. The germline V gene has CDR1 LGHNA and CDR2 YSLEER. CDR3 DNA sequence: TGCGCCAGCAGCCAAGATTCCCGGGGAATGAGGGGCTACACCTTC. The encoded protein is CASSQDSRGMRGYTF.

This clone has just a few counts. CDR3 DNA sequence: TGTGCCAGCAGCTTAGGAGGCGGAAAGACCGGGGAGCTGTTTTTT. It specifies CASSLGGGKTGELFF. The genes are TRBV7-2 and TRBJ2-2, with no clear D. Germline CDR1 SGHTA, CDR2 FQGNSA. Trimming removed 1 base at V and 5 bases at J, with 11 bases between. The CDR3 consists of 15 residues.

This clone was counted once. The J gene is TRBJ2-7, the V gene TRBV30; 8 bases agree with TRBD1. The CDR3 spans 14 residues. The ends lost 4 bases at V and 5 bases at J; junction bases unmatched: 10. CDR1 and CDR2 (germline): GTSNPN, SVGIG (reference sequence). The CDR3 sequence: CAWTLSRTGHEQYF. The CDR3 DNA follows: TGTGCCTGGACCTTAAGTAGGACAGGGCACGAGCAGTACTTC.